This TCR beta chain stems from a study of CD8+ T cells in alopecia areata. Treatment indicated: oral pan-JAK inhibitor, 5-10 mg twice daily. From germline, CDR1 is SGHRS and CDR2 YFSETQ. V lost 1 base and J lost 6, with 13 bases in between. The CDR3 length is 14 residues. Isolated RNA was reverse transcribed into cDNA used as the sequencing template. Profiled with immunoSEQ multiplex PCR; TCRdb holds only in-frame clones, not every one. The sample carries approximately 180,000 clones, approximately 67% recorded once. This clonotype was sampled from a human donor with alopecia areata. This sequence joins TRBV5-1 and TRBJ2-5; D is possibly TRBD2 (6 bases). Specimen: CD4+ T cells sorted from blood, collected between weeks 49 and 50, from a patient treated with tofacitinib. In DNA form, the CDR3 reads TGCGCCAGCAGCTTGTTCGGGAGCGGTCAGACCCAGTACTTC. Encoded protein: CASSLFGSGQTQYF.